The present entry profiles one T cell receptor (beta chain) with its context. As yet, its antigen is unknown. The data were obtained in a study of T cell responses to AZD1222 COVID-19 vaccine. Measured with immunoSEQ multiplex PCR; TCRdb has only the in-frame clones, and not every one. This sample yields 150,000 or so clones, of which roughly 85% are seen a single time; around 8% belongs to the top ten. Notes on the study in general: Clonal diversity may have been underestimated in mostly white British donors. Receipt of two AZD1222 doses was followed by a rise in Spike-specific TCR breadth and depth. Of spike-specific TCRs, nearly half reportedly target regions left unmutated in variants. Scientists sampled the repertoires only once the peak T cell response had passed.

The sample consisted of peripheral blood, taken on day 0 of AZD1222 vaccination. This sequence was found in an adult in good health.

For the CDR3, the DNA is TGCGCCAGCAGCATGACAGGGCTCTCTGAAGCTTTCTTT. The encoded protein is CASSMTGLSEAFF. The chain is built from TRBV10-1 and TRBJ1-1, with 7 bases identical to TRBD1. Germline CDR1 and CDR2: WNHNN and SYGVQD (reference sequence). With V trimmed by 6 bases and J by 6 bases, 7 bases remained unmatched. The CDR3 spans 13 residues.